These 29 T cell receptor beta chains were all obtained from the same sample, sequenced in a study of shared clonotypes between healthy human individuals. Sequencing used immunoSEQ multiplex PCR; TCRdb keeps in-frame clones, though not all of them. The table lists fewer than 2.5 million clones, 90% to 95% of them singletons. Sample: naive CD4+ T cells from PBMCs. Subset specified: CD45RA+ positively selected. The source is a man aged 18-30 years in good health. Some clones in this sample may be carry-over from other donors' samples.

This chain joins TRBV28 and TRBJ1-2; 10 nucleotides agree with TRBD1. Germline-derived CDR1 and CDR2 are MDHEN and SYDVKM. V gave up 3 bases and J gave up 8 bases; unmatched junction bases: 15. This CDR3 is 17 amino acids long. Here the CDR3 reads CASSLPKRQGALSGYTF. The CDR3 DNA is TGTGCCAGCAGTTTGCCCAAACGACAGGGGGCGCTTAGCGGCTACACCTTC.

The chain couples TRBV4-1 to TRBJ2-1, with unresolved D. This CDR3 contains 15 residues. Looked up from germline, CDR1 is MGHRA and CDR2 is YSYEKL. V shed 4 bases and J shed 0 bases, with 10 bases lying between them. This chain's CDR3 is CASSLTASSYNEQFF. For the CDR3, the DNA is TGCGCCAGCAGCCTGACCGCGAGCTCCTACAATGAGCAGTTCTTC.

The J gene is TRBJ2-5, the V gene TRBV28; 10 bases align to TRBD2. This CDR3 is built from 14 residues. Germline V gene data show CDR1 as MDHEN and CDR2 as SYDVKM. The J segment lost 4 bases and the V segment lost 4 bases, leaving 3 bases of the junction unmatched. In DNA, the CDR3 is TGTGCCAGCAGTTATTGGACTAGCGGAGAGACCCAGTACTTC. Its translation is CASSYWTSGETQYF. Drawing the rest from reference TRBV28 and TRBJ2-5, the complete variable domain is DVKVTQSSRYLVKRTGEKVFLECVQDMDHENMFWYRQDPGLGLRLIYFSYDVKMKEKGDIPEGYSVSREKKERFSLILESASTNQTSMYLCASSYWTSGETQYFGPGTRLLVL.

The V call is TRBV30, the J call TRBJ2-1; D is undetermined. Germline lookup yields CDR1 GTSNPN and CDR2 SVGIG (reference sequence). There are 11 residues in the CDR3. V was shortened by 4 bases and J by 9 bases, with 10 bases between the two germline ends. The CDR3 nucleotides read TGTGCCTGGATGTGGGCGGCTGAGCAGTTCTTC. It specifies CAWMWAAEQFF.

The CDR3 DNA follows: TGTGCCAGCAGCCCGAGACGGGAACGCTCTGGAAACACCATATATTTT. It is translated as CASSPRRERSGNTIYF. V usage is TRBV7-2 and J usage is TRBJ1-3; D unresolved. Trimming shortened V by 5 bases and J by 0 bases, and 14 bases separated the two germline ends. The CDR3 runs 16 residues. CDR1 and CDR2 from the germline V gene are SGHTA and FQGNSA.

In this sample, this clone turned up once. The CDR3, as DNA: TGTGCCAGCAGGTCTTTACCGGGACAGATCTACGAGCAGTACTTC. It yields the protein CASRSLPGQIYEQYF. The V call is TRBV6-6, the J call TRBJ2-7, with 7 bases matching TRBD1. This CDR3 comprises 15 residues. Per germline, CDR1 MNHNY and CDR2 SVGAGI (reference sequence). Losses at the gene ends were 6 bases for V and 3 bases for J; bases not matched to a gene: 11.

Comments on this clone: The same CDR3 is also encoded by other DNA sequences in this sample. The gene calls are TRBV5-1 and TRBJ2-1; 11 nucleotides align to TRBD2. CDR1 is SGHRS, CDR2 YFSETQ, per germline. This CDR3 is 15 amino acids long. Losses at the gene ends were 2 bases for V and 10 bases for J; bases not matched to a gene: 8. CDR3 in amino acids: CASSFLAGGPGEQFF. The CDR3 coding sequence is TGCGCCAGCAGCTTTTTAGCGGGAGGGCCGGGAGAGCAGTTCTTC.

With regard to this clone: Other DNA sequences in the sample encode the same CDR3. V is TRBV5-4 and J is TRBJ2-1, with D possibly being TRBD1 (5 bases). This CDR3 region has 12 residues. The germline V gene has CDR1 SGHNT and CDR2 YYREEE (reference sequence). V gave up 4 bases and J gave up 4 bases, with 6 bases separating them. The CDR3 DNA follows: TGTGCCAGCAGCCCAGGGTACAATGAGCAGTTCTTC. As protein: CASSPGYNEQFF.

The chain combines TRBV7-8 with TRBJ2-7, with 7 positions matching TRBD1. Germline loops: CDR1 SGHVS, CDR2 FQNEAQ. Losses at the gene ends were 1 base for V and 1 base for J; bases not matched to a gene: 4. The CDR3 extends over 15 amino acids. CDR3 residues: CASSLVGTVSYEQYF. The CDR3, as DNA: TGTGCCAGCAGCTTAGTAGGGACAGTTTCCTACGAGCAGTACTTC.

Worth noting for this clone: The sample carries other DNA sequences with the same CDR3. This chain links TRBV14 with TRBJ2-7; TRBD2 matches at 8 bases. V shed 4 bases and J 1 base; nucleotides not matched to a gene: 9. The CDR3 runs to 16 residues. The V gene's germline CDR1 is SGHDN and CDR2 FVKESK. CDR3 in amino acids: CASSLLGAGGSYEQYF. The DNA for the CDR3 is TGTGCCAGCAGCCTCCTGGGGGCGGGAGGATCCTACGAGCAGTACTTC.

The chain employs TRBV9 and TRBJ2-7; D assignment may be TRBD1 or TRBD2 (6 bases each). Trimming shortened V by 0 bases and J by 5 bases, and 12 bases separated the two germline ends. Looked up from germline, CDR1 is SGDLS and CDR2 is YYNGEE. This CDR3 has 14 amino acids. The CDR3 spells CASSVATRGHEQYF. The CDR3 bases are TGTGCCAGCAGCGTAGCTACCCGGGGGCACGAGCAGTACTTC. Based on the CDR3 plus reference TRBV9 and TRBJ2-7, the full variable domain is DSGVTQTPKHLITATGQRVTLRCSPRSGDLSVYWYQQSLDQGLQFLIQYYNGEERAKGNILERFSAQQFPDLHSELNLSSLELGDSALYFCASSVATRGHEQYFGPGTRLTVT.

The V call is TRBV10-1, the J call TRBJ2-5, with 7 bases lining up with TRBD2. The CDR3 is 13 residues long. The V gene end was trimmed by 3 bases and the J gene end by 5 bases; junction bases not matched to a gene: 3. Germline V gene sequence: CDR1 WNHNN, CDR2 SYGVQD (reference sequence). The CDR3: CASSDGSGETQYF. The CDR3 DNA is TGCGCCAGCAGTGATGGTAGCGGGGAGACCCAGTACTTC.

Remarks on this clone: Other nucleotide sequences from this sample produce the same CDR3. The DNA for the CDR3 is TGTGCCAGCAGATCGGGGAGCGGGGAGACCCAGTACTTC. Its protein is CASRSGSGETQYF. J is TRBJ2-5 and V is TRBV6-1, with D perhaps TRBD2 (6 bases). Looked up from germline, CDR1 is MNHNS and CDR2 is SASEGT. This CDR3 has 13 amino acids. Trimming removed 6 bases at V and 5 bases at J, with 13 bases between.

The CDR3 nucleotides are TGTGCCAGCAGCGTAGGGAGTTCAGGGTCCTATGGCTACACCTTC. The encoded protein is CASSVGSSGSYGYTF. This chain links TRBV9 with TRBJ1-2, with D possibly TRBD1 on 5 matching bases. V gave up 0 bases and J gave up 4 bases, with 13 bases separating them. Germline assignment: CDR1 SGDLS and CDR2 YYNGEE. This CDR3 is 15 amino acids long. Full variable domain (outside the CDR3, taken from reference TRBV9 and TRBJ1-2): DSGVTQTPKHLITATGQRVTLRCSPRSGDLSVYWYQQSLDQGLQFLIQYYNGEERAKGNILERFSAQQFPDLHSELNLSSLELGDSALYFCASSVGSSGSYGYTFGSGTRLTVV.

The chain is built from TRBV11-2 and TRBJ2-3; tentative D call: TRBD2 (6 bases). Trimming removed 4 bases from V and 3 bases from J, with 14 bases in between. The CDR3 totals 15 residues. Germline V lookup: CDR1 SGHAT, CDR2 FQNNGV. The CDR3 loop is CASSSSGDLTDTQYF. CDR3 DNA sequence: TGTGCCAGCAGCTCCTCGGGAGACTTGACAGATACGCAGTATTTT.

V gene TRBV5-1 combines with J gene TRBJ1-3; TRBD1 agrees at 7 bases. The germline CDR1 and CDR2 sequences are SGHRS and YFSETQ. The CDR3 length is 20 residues. Trimming cost V 3 bases and J 0 bases; bases outside gene matches: 18. CDR3 residues: CASSSRGGPTGRISGNTIYF. The CDR3 DNA sequence: TGCGCCAGCAGCTCGCGAGGGGGACCGACAGGGAGGATCTCTGGAAACACCATATATTTT.

Concerning this clone itself: Other DNA variants within this sample encode the same CDR3. The V gene is TRBV28, the J gene TRBJ1-1; TRBD1 is a possible D gene (5 bases). CDR1 and CDR2 from the germline V gene are MDHEN and SYDVKM. Trimming removed 8 bases from V and 1 base from J, with 11 bases in between. The CDR3 has 13 amino acids. In DNA form, the CDR3 reads TGTGCCAGCCTGGGGCCCGCGAACACTGAAGCTTTCTTT. Translated: CASLGPANTEAFF. Complete variable domain (other parts from reference TRBV28 and TRBJ1-1): DVKVTQSSRYLVKRTGEKVFLECVQDMDHENMFWYRQDPGLGLRLIYFSYDVKMKEKGDIPEGYSVSREKKERFSLILESASTNQTSMYLCASLGPANTEAFFGQGTRLTVV.

V gene TRBV5-1 combines with J gene TRBJ2-7; D not resolved. The CDR3 covers 13 residues. Trimming removed 5 bases from V and 2 bases from J, with 11 bases in between. Germline lookup yields CDR1 SGHRS and CDR2 YFSETQ. In DNA, the CDR3 is TGCGCCAGCAGGCCCGGACCAACCTACGAGCAGTACTTC. Protein sequence: CASRPGPTYEQYF.

The chain has TRBV6-6 and TRBJ2-3; no firm D call. With 7 bases removed from V and 1 base from J, the gap between germline ends came to 9 bases. This CDR3 has 13 amino acids. CDR1 is MNHNY, CDR2 SVGAGI, per germline (reference sequence). The CDR3: CASTPDGTDTQYF. As DNA, the CDR3 is TGTGCCAGCACCCCCGACGGCACAGATACGCAGTATTTT.

The chain couples TRBV27 to TRBJ1-4; TRBD1 matches at 8 bases. The CDR3 has 13 amino acids. CDR1 is MNHEY and CDR2 is SMNVEV in the germline V gene (reference sequence). V was clipped by 5 bases and J by 8 bases; unmatched bases: 4. CDR3 coding DNA: TGTGCCAGCAGTCCCCGGACAGGGGAAAAACTGTTTTTT. This sequence encodes CASSPRTGEKLFF.

With regard to this clone: One junction end disagrees with the germline gene, perhaps due to a read error. The CDR3 DNA reads as TGTGCCAGCAGTTTAGAAGCGGGAGGGGGCTCCTACGAGCAGTACTTC. It encodes CASSLEAGGGSYEQYF. The V and J genes are TRBV11-2 and TRBJ2-7; 10 bases are shared with TRBD2. Germline V CDR1 and CDR2: SGHAT, FQNNGV. This CDR3 comprises 16 residues.

The rearrangement uses TRBV11-1 and TRBJ1-2; TRBD1 aligns across 10 bases. Germline values: CDR1 SGHAT, CDR2 FQDESV (reference sequence). V was clipped by 5 bases and J by 4 bases; unmatched bases: 10. This CDR3 region has 16 residues. This CDR3 reads CASSPSPGTGAYGYTF. The CDR3 DNA sequence: TGTGCCAGCAGCCCATCCCCCGGGACAGGGGCCTATGGCTACACCTTC.

This clone was picked up one time. This rearrangement joins TRBV19 to TRBJ2-1; the match to TRBD2 covers 8 bases. CDR1 LNHDA and CDR2 SQIVND come from the germline V gene (reference sequence). V shed 3 bases and J 9 bases; nucleotides not matched to a gene: 7. CDR3 length: 14 amino acids. DNA of the CDR3: TGTGCCAGTAGTATCTACGGGAGGGGAGGTGAGCAGTTCTTC. It codes for CASSIYGRGGEQFF.

J is TRBJ2-1 and V is TRBV2; 11 bases fit TRBD2. The CDR3 is made up of 13 amino acids. Per the germline V gene, CDR1 is SNHLY and CDR2 is FYNNEI. J was trimmed by 6 bases and V by 6 bases; bases with no gene match: 1. The CDR3: CASRTSGINEQFF. In DNA, the CDR3 is TGTGCCAGCAGGACTAGCGGGATCAATGAGCAGTTCTTC.

This rearrangement joins TRBV25-1 to TRBJ2-1; 8 nucleotides agree with TRBD1. Per the germline V gene, CDR1 is MGHDK and CDR2 is SYGVNS. V lost 7 bases to trimming and J lost 7 bases; unmatched junction nucleotides: 6. There are 13 residues in the CDR3. CDR3 residues: CASTRTGGNEQFF. In nucleotides, the CDR3 is TGTGCCAGCACCCGCACAGGGGGGAATGAGCAGTTCTTC.

This clone was counted once. The chain recombines TRBV25-1 with TRBJ1-3, with D maybe TRBD1 (5 bases). V lost 6 bases to trimming and J lost 1 base, with 13 bases between them. The CDR3 extends over 15 amino acids. Germline CDR1 reads MGHDK; CDR2 reads SYGVNS. The CDR3 DNA sequence: TGTGCCAGCAGCCTGACAGACCTTTCTGGAAACACCATATATTTT. Its translation is CASSLTDLSGNTIYF. Variable domain in full (rest from reference TRBV25-1 and TRBJ1-3): EADIYQTPRYLVIGTGKKITLECSQTMGHDKMYWYQQDPGMELHLIHYSYGVNSTEKGDLSSESTVSRIRTEHFPLTLESARPSHTSQYLCASSLTDLSGNTIYFGEGSWLTVV.

The gene calls are TRBV5-1 and TRBJ1-2, with D unclear. CDR1 is SGHRS, CDR2 YFSETQ, per germline. V was cut by 5 bases and J by 10 bases, with 21 bases left in between. This CDR3 is 14 amino acids long. The CDR3 region has the DNA TGCGCCAGCAGGACATTCGGAGGTTCGCTTGACTACACCTTC. It codes for CASRTFGGSLDYTF.

This chain connects TRBV7-8 to TRBJ2-7; D gene unclear. This CDR3 comprises 15 residues. Germline CDR1 and CDR2: SGHVS and FQNEAQ. With 1 base removed from V and 4 bases from J, the gap between germline ends came to 14 bases. In DNA form, the CDR3 reads TGTGCCAGCAGCTTAGACTGGCAGTCCCATTACGAGCAGTACTTC. Amino acid sequence: CASSLDWQSHYEQYF.

The gene calls are TRBV28 and TRBJ2-5, with D perhaps TRBD2 (6 bases). The CDR3 has 16 amino acids. Looked up from germline, CDR1 is MDHEN and CDR2 is SYDVKM. The germline V and J ends were trimmed by 6 bases and 5 bases, with 22 bases remaining between them. The chain's CDR3 is CASRQAGGRGRETQYF. In nucleotides, the CDR3 is TGTGCCAGCAGGCAGGCTGGGGGGAGAGGGAGGGAGACCCAGTACTTC.